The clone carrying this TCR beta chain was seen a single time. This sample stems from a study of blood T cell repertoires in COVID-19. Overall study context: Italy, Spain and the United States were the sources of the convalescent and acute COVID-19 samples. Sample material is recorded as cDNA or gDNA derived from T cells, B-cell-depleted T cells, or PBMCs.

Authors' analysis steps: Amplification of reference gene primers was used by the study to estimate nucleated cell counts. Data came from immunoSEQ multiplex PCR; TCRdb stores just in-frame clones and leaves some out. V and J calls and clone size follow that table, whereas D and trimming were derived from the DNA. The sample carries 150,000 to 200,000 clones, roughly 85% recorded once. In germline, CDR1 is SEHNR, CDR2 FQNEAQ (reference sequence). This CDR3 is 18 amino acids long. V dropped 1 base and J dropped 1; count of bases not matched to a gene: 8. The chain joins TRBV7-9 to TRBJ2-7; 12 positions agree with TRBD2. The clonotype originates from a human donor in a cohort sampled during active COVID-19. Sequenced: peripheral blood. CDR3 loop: CASSLGARTSGDSYEQYF. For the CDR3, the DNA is TGTGCCAGCAGCTTAGGGGCCAGGACTAGCGGGGATTCCTACGAGCAGTACTTC.